The 18 T cell receptor beta chains below come from one sample, sequenced in a study of Ad26.COV2.S vaccination and SARS-CoV-2 variants. Some clones are missing from TCRdb's copy, which holds only in-frame ones; the method was immunoSEQ multiplex PCR. The sample consists of hundreds of thousands of clones, 80% to 90% of them appearing once. As to treatment: some 20 received Ad26.COV2.S at low or high dose, single or two shots; several received placebo; per-sample allocation not given. All samples were drawn on day 63, counting from the first vaccine or placebo injection. This specimen was peripheral blood, taken in a trial of Ad26.COV2.S vaccine versus placebo. These receptor sequences come from a person aged 18-60 years who received the Ad26.COV2.S COVID-19 vaccine or a placebo.

This clone was seen at least ten times. The CDR3 sequence is CASRGTPLSEQYF. Here the CDR3 DNA reads TGTGCCAGCAGAGGTACTCCTCTGTCCGAGCAGTACTTC. The gene calls are TRBV2 and TRBJ2-7; D call uncertain. The CDR3 runs 13 residues. With 6 bases removed from V and 6 bases from J, the gap between germline ends came to 15 bases. Looked up from germline, CDR1 is SNHLY and CDR2 is FYNNEI.

The V call is TRBV5-6, the J call TRBJ2-6; D may be TRBD1 or TRBD2 (5 bases each). V gave up 7 bases and J gave up 4 bases, with 15 bases separating them. Germline V gene data show CDR1 as SGHDT and CDR2 as YYEEEE. The CDR3 extends over 15 amino acids. CDR3 residues: CASSLTGTGANVLTF. In nucleotides, the CDR3 is TGTGCCAGCTCCCTGACCGGGACCGGGGCCAACGTCCTGACTTTC.

V usage is TRBV6-5 and J usage is TRBJ2-4; unclear D gene. V lost 6 bases and J 1 base, leaving 4 bases between the germline ends. The germline V gene has CDR1 MNHEY and CDR2 SVGAGI. CDR3 length: 12 amino acids. As DNA, the CDR3 is TGTGCCAGCAGGAACGCCAAAAACATTCAGTACTTC. This gives the protein CASRNAKNIQYF.

The J gene is TRBJ2-5, the V gene TRBV2; D uncertain. Trimming pared 4 bases from V and 7 bases from J, leaving 4 bases between. Germline CDR1 is SNHLY and CDR2 is FYNNEI. This CDR3 is 10 amino acids long. CDR3 region: CASSVATQYF. CDR3 bases: TGTGCCAGCAGTGTGGCGACCCAGTACTTC.

This chain uses TRBV7-2 with TRBJ2-1; no definite D call. V shed 0 bases and J shed 0 bases, with 3 bases lying between them. The CDR3 covers 14 residues. Per the germline V gene, CDR1 is SGHTA and CDR2 is FQGNSA. Here the CDR3 reads CASSLADSYNEQFF. CDR3 DNA: TGTGCCAGCAGCTTAGCGGACTCCTACAATGAGCAGTTCTTC.

The chain links TRBV4-3 to TRBJ2-1, with a weak D call TRBD2 (6 bases). The CDR3 sequence is 15 residues long. V lost 0 bases to trimming and J lost 4 bases, with 10 bases between them. Per the germline V gene, CDR1 is LGHNA and CDR2 is YSLEER. The CDR3 coding sequence is TGCGCCAGCAGCCAAGATATCGGGGGATACAATGAGCAGTTCTTC. It codes for CASSQDIGGYNEQFF.

On this clone itself: No DNA is shown, since the ends of the CDR3 on it are uncertain; the CDR3 is the one TCRdb lists. Distinct nucleotide sequences in the sample also encode this CDR3. J is TRBJ2-5 and V is TRBV3-1 (or the pseudogene TRBV3-2); the DNA was not compared with TRBD2, the D call given in the table. CDR1 and CDR2 (germline): LGHDT, YNNKEL (reference sequence). The CDR3 comprises 14 residues, both ends counted. The CDR3 spells CASSPTSGQETQYF.

This sequence joins TRBV15 and TRBJ2-3; perhaps TRBD2 as D (5 bases). The CDR3 extends over 17 amino acids. Germline loops: CDR1 LNHNV, CDR2 YYDKDF (reference sequence). With 0 bases removed from V and 0 bases from J, the gap between germline ends came to 13 bases. The CDR3 loop is CATSRDLGGSSTDTQYF. The CDR3 nucleotides read TGTGCCACCAGCAGAGATCTAGGCGGGTCTAGCACAGATACGCAGTATTTT.

The chain has TRBV5-1 and TRBJ1-1, with D perhaps matching TRBD1 (6 bases). This CDR3 has 17 amino acids. The ends were cut back, 4 bases at V and 0 bases at J, with 19 bases in the middle. Germline V gene data show CDR1 as SGHRS and CDR2 as YFSETQ. CDR3 sequence: CASSPPTGTFMNTEAFF. The CDR3 bases are TGCGCCAGCAGCCCTCCTACAGGGACCTTCATGAACACTGAAGCTTTCTTT.

The J gene is TRBJ1-1, the V gene TRBV5-1; 8 bases align to TRBD1. CDR1 SGHRS and CDR2 YFSETQ come from the germline V gene. The CDR3 is made up of 15 amino acids. Trimming removed 4 bases from V and 5 bases from J; junction bases left unmatched: 10. The CDR3 DNA sequence: TGCGCCAGCAGCCCAATGACAGGGGTTGGTACTGAAGCTTTCTTT. It is translated as CASSPMTGVGTEAFF.

The rearrangement uses TRBV19 and TRBJ2-6, with 11 nucleotides matching TRBD2. Per germline, CDR1 LNHDA and CDR2 SQIVND (reference sequence). Trimming took 3 bases from V and 0 from J; bases not matched to a gene: 7. The CDR3 has 19 residues. Here the CDR3 DNA reads TGTGCCAGTAGTATTTTGGGACTAGCGGCCTCCTCTGGGGCCAACGTCCTGACTTTC. This sequence encodes CASSILGLAASSGANVLTF.

This clone showed up just a few times. This chain joins TRBV4-1 and TRBJ2-7, with D possibly being TRBD2 (7 bases). The V gene lost 1 base and the J gene lost 2 bases, with 15 bases spanning the gap. Germline V CDR1 and CDR2: MGHRA, YSYEKL. The CDR3 sequence is 16 residues long. The CDR3 reads CASSQVPRGRTYEQYF. The CDR3 region has the DNA TGCGCCAGCAGCCAAGTTCCGCGGGGGCGAACCTACGAGCAGTACTTC.

In DNA, the CDR3 is TGTGCCAGCAGCGAGTCAGGGTACGCTGAAGCTTTCTTT. Amino acids: CASSESGYAEAFF. The rearrangement uses TRBV5-4 and TRBJ1-1; weak D call: TRBD1 (5 bases). CDR1 is SGHNT, CDR2 YYREEE, per germline (reference sequence). This CDR3 is 13 amino acids long. V was trimmed by 4 bases and J by 6 bases, leaving 13 bases between them.

This clone has a handful of counts. The sample holds other DNA sequences that translate to the same CDR3. This rearrangement joins TRBV6-2 or TRBV6-3 to TRBJ2-7; D remains ambiguous. Trimming removed 2 bases from V and 3 bases from J, with 8 bases in between. This CDR3 contains 13 residues. CDR1 and CDR2 (germline): MNHEY, SVGEGT. CDR3: CASSYEEDYEQYF. The CDR3 DNA follows: TGTGCCAGCAGTTACGAAGAAGACTACGAGCAGTACTTC.

The chain links TRBV6-6 to TRBJ2-1; 11 bases match TRBD2. In germline, CDR1 is MNHNY, CDR2 SVGAGI (reference sequence). The length of the CDR3 is 13 residues. The V segment lost 8 bases and the J segment 5 bases; nucleotides outside the gene matches: 2. In DNA, the CDR3 is TGTGCCAGCCGACTAGCGGGAAACAATGAGCAGTTCTTC. It encodes CASRLAGNNEQFF.

V gene TRBV5-1 combines with J gene TRBJ1-1, with D uncertain. The V gene's germline CDR1 is SGHRS and CDR2 YFSETQ. The CDR3 sequence is 15 residues long. V was trimmed by 0 bases and J by 1 base, leaving 10 bases between them. The CDR3 reads CASSLETAPNTEAFF. In DNA, the CDR3 is TGCGCCAGCAGCTTGGAGACCGCCCCGAACACTGAAGCTTTCTTT. Based on the CDR3 plus reference TRBV5-1 and TRBJ1-1, the full variable domain is KAGVTQTPRYLIKTRGQQVTLSCSPISGHRSVSWYQQTPGQGLQFLFEYFSETQRNKGNFPGRFSGRQFSNSRSEMNVSTLELGDSALYLCASSLETAPNTEAFFGQGTRLTVV.

In its sample, this clone was seen a few times. The rearrangement uses TRBV7-2 and TRBJ1-6, with 9 bases aligning to TRBD1. CDR1 and CDR2 (germline): SGHTA, FQGNSA. With V trimmed by 4 bases and J by 7 bases, 5 bases remained unmatched. CDR3 length: 15 residues. DNA for the CDR3: TGTGCCAGCAGCTCATGGACAGGGGAGAATTCACCCCTCCACTTT. Protein sequence: CASSSWTGENSPLHF.

The chain combines TRBV3-1 (or the pseudogene TRBV3-2) with TRBJ1-5, with D perhaps TRBD1 (5 bases). Germline V gives CDR1 LGHDT, CDR2 YNNKEL (reference sequence). V was trimmed by 4 bases and J by 4 bases, leaving 14 bases between them. The CDR3 has 15 residues. The CDR3, as DNA: TGTGCCAGCAGCCTCGGGACGGAACCGAATCAGCCCCAGCATTTT. It codes for CASSLGTEPNQPQHF.